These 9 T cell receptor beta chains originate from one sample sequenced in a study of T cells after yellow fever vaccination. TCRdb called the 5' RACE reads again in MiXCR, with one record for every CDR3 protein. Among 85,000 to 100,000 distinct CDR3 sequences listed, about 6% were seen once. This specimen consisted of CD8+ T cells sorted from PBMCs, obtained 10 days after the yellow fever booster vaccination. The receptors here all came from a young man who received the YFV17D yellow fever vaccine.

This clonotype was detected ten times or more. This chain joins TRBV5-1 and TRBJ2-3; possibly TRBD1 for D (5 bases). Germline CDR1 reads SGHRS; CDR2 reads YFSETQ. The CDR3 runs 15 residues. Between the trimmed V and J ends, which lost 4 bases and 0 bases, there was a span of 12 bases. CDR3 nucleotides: TGCGCCAGCAGCAATCGACAGTATAGCACAGATACGCAGTATTTT. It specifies CASSNRQYSTDTQYF.

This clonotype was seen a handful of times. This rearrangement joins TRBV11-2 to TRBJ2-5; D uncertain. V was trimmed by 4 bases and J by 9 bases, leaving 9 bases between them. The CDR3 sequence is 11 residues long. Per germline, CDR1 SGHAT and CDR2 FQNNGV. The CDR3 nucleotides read TGTGCCAGCAGCTCCACAAGGGCCCAGTACTTC. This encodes CASSSTRAQYF.

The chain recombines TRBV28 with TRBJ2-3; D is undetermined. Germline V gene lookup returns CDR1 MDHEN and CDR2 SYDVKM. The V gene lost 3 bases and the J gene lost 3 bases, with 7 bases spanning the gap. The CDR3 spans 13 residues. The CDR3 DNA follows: TGTGCCAGCAGTTTCGTAAGGACAGATACGCAGTATTTT. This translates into CASSFVRTDTQYF.

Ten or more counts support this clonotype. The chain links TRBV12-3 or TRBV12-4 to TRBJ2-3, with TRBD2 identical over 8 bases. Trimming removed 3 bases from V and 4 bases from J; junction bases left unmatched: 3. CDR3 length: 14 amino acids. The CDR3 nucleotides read TGTGCCAGCAGTTTGGGCGGGGGGCCAGATACGCAGTATTTT. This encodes CASSLGGGPDTQYF.

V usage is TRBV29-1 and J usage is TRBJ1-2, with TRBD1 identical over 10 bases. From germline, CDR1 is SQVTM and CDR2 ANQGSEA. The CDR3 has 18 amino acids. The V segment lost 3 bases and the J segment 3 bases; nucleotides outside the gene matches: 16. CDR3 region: CSVDGGSFTGTGDYGYTF. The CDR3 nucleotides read TGCAGCGTTGACGGGGGTTCCTTTACCGGGACAGGGGACTATGGCTACACCTTC.

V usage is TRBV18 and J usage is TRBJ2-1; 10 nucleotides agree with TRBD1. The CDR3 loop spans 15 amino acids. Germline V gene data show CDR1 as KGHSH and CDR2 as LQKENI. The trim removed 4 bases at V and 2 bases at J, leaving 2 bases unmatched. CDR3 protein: CASSRGQGPYNEQFF. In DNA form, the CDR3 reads TGTGCCAGCTCACGGGGACAGGGGCCCTACAATGAGCAGTTCTTC.

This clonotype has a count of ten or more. The CDR3 loop is CASSWTSGGPTDTQYF. The CDR3 DNA reads TGTGCCAGCAGTTGGACTAGCGGGGGGCCCACAGATACGCAGTATTTT. The gene calls are TRBV7-6 and TRBJ2-3; TRBD2 matches at 14 bases. Trimming cost V 6 bases and J 2 bases; bases outside gene matches: 4. CDR1 and CDR2 (germline): SGHVS, FNYEAQ. There are 16 residues in the CDR3.

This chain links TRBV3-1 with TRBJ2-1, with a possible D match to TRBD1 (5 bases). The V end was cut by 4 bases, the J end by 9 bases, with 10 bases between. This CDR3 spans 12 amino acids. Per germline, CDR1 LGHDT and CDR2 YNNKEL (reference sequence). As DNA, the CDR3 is TGTGCCAGCAGCCTAGGGGTTCTTGAGCAGTTCTTC. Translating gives CASSLGVLEQFF.

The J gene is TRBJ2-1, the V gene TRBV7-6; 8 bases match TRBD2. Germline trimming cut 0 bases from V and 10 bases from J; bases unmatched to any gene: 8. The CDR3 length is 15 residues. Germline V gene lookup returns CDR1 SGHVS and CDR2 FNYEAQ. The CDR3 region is CASSLARRGEGEQFF. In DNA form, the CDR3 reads TGTGCCAGCAGCTTAGCTCGGCGGGGGGAGGGCGAGCAGTTCTTC.